This is a list of T cell receptor beta chains from one sample in a study of blood T cell repertoires in COVID-19. TCRdb keeps only in-frame clones here, not all; method: immunoSEQ multiplex PCR. The repertoire holds approximately 230,000 clones, with 70% to 90% as singletons. Sequencing was done on a sample of peripheral blood. The source is a man aged 25-40 years who had recovered from COVID-19. The CDR3 runs from the conserved cysteine through the conserved F or W. D genes are given only for firm matches. Clone size, where shown, is once, few, many, or a class for clones that have expanded.

v_call	j_call	clone_size	d_call	cdr3_aa	cdr3_nt
TRBV7-2	TRBJ1-3	-	-	CASSLAVPGNTIYF	TGTGCCAGCAGCTTGGCAGTCCCTGGAAACACCATATATTTT
TRBV3-1/TRBV3-2	TRBJ1-2	-	-	CASSQLSDGYTF	TGTGCCAGCAGCCAACTCAGCGATGGCTACACCTTC
TRBV29-1	TRBJ2-7	-	TRBD1	CSVNRGPNEQYF	TGCAGCGTTAACAGGGGTCCCAACGAGCAGTACTTC
TRBV12-3/TRBV12-4	TRBJ1-5	-	-	CASSFGTLEGQHF	TGTGCCAGCAGTTTTGGGACATTGGAAGGCCAGCATTTT
TRBV27	TRBJ1-5	-	-	CASSATTRGNQPQHF	TGTGCCAGCAGTGCCACTACCAGGGGCAATCAGCCCCAGCATTTT
TRBV7-2	TRBJ2-7	-	-	CASSSEGGRGDKYF	TGTGCCAGCAGCTCAGAAGGTGGCAGGGGGGATAAGTACTTC
TRBV19	TRBJ1-2	-	-	CASIPRGRGFDGYTF	TGTGCCAGTATTCCAAGGGGCAGGGGCTTTGATGGCTACACCTTC
TRBV9	TRBJ2-1	-	TRBD1	CASSVGDRVYNEQFF	TGTGCCAGCAGCGTAGGGGACAGGGTTTACAATGAGCAGTTCTTC
TRBV27	TRBJ1-5	-	TRBD1	CASTKRTGYQPQHF	TGTGCCAGCACCAAACGGACAGGTTATCAGCCCCAGCATTTT
TRBV6-2/TRBV6-3	TRBJ2-7	-	-	CASSYSGSSYEQYF	TGTGCCAGCAGTTACTCGGGGAGCTCCTACGAGCAGTACTTC
TRBV23-1	TRBJ1-2	-	-	CASSQGDKEDRWYGYTF	TGCGCCAGCAGTCAAGGGGACAAGGAAGACAGGTGGTATGGCTACACCTTC
TRBV6-5	TRBJ2-7	-	-	CTSSYSMGGPAYEQYF	TGTACCAGCAGTTACTCGATGGGGGGGCCGGCCTACGAGCAGTACTTC
TRBV6-2/TRBV6-3	TRBJ2-3	-	-	CASSYFAGNTDTQYF	TGTGCCAGCAGTTACTTTGCGGGAAACACAGATACGCAGTATTTT
TRBV6-5	TRBJ1-1	-	-	CASSRGENTEAFF	TGTGCCAGCAGTCGGGGAGAAAACACTGAAGCTTTCTTT
TRBV24-1	TRBJ1-2	-	TRBD1	CATGEERGLGYTF	TGTGCCACCGGGGAGGAGAGGGGGCTTGGCTACACCTTC
TRBV15	TRBJ2-1	-	-	CAIITGGRDSYNEQFF	TGTGCCATCATCACGGGGGGCCGCGACTCCTACAATGAGCAGTTCTTC
TRBV11-2	TRBJ1-5	-	TRBD1	CASSGGTGDGNQPQHF	TGTGCCAGCAGCGGGGGGACAGGAGATGGCAATCAGCCCCAGCATTTT
TRBV5-4	TRBJ1-2	-	TRBD1	CASSPGTGGPWGGYTF	TGTGCCAGCAGCCCCGGGACAGGGGGCCCCTGGGGTGGCTACACCTTC
TRBV28	TRBJ1-5	-	-	CASSFLDRDNQPQHF	TGTGCCAGCAGTTTCCTGGACAGAGACAATCAGCCCCAGCATTTT
TRBV13	TRBJ1-6	once	-	CASSFSLATGNSPLHF	TGTGCCAGCAGCTTTTCCCTAGCCACAGGGAATTCACCCCTCCACTTT
TRBV6-1	TRBJ1-2	-	TRBD1	CASSEPSRTGVNYGYTF	TGTGCCAGCAGTGAACCTTCCCGTACAGGGGTGAACTATGGCTACACCTTC
TRBV5-4	TRBJ2-1	-	TRBD2	CASSLGGLESEQFF	TGTGCCAGCAGCTTGGGAGGACTAGAATCGGAGCAGTTCTTC
TRBV6-4	TRBJ2-2	few	TRBD2	CASSHPSGGLGNTGELFF	TGTGCCAGCAGCCATCCAAGCGGGGGGTTAGGGAACACCGGGGAGCTGTTTTTT
TRBV6-5	TRBJ2-7	once	-	CASSPRVFGYEQYF	TGTGCCAGCAGTCCACGGGTCTTCGGATACGAGCAGTACTTC
TRBV12-1	TRBJ2-7	-	-	CASQCTGGIPSYEQYF	TGTGCCAGCCAATGCACAGGGGGCATTCCATCCTACGAGCAGTACTTC
TRBV5-1	TRBJ2-2	-	TRBD1	CASSTRTGWIDGELFF	TGCGCCAGCAGCACTCGGACAGGGTGGATCGACGGGGAGCTGTTTTTT
TRBV7-8	TRBJ2-7	-	-	CASSLVVYYEQYF	TGTGCCAGCAGCTTAGTGGTCTACTACGAGCAGTACTTC
TRBV11-3	TRBJ2-1	-	-	CASSLADSLYNEQFF	TGTGCCAGCAGCTTAGCGGACAGTCTCTACAATGAGCAGTTCTTC
TRBV6-9	TRBJ1-2	-	-	CASSYSDGGGGYTF	TGTGCCAGCAGTTATTCCGACGGGGGTGGTGGCTACACCTTC